The TCR beta chain under discussion was sequenced for a study of T cells in Graves' hyperthyroidism and ophthalmopathy. Study as a whole: Once the initial diagnosis was made, peripheral blood was obtained before any treatment.

Researchers took RNA transcripts and amplified the TCR beta CDR3 regions from them. The HTBI primer set served for first-round RT-PCR of the TCR CDR3. TCRdb recomputed calls from the multiplex PCR reads with MiXCR, one row per CDR3 protein. In the table there are 400,000 to 500,000 distinct CDR3 sequences, about an eighth of which are singletons. This clonotype was recorded at least ten times. Using more than 7.5 ml of fresh peripheral blood, PBMCs were prepared. Trimming removed 4 bases from V and 6 bases from J; junction bases left unmatched: 8. In germline, CDR1 is GTSNPN, CDR2 SVGIG (reference sequence). CDR3 length equals 15 residues.

V gene TRBV30 combines with J gene TRBJ2-1; 11 bases line up with TRBD2. Sequences were obtained from blood. The source of this sequence is a woman younger than 35 with Graves' hyperthyroidism. CDR3 DNA sequence: TGTGCCTGGATTAAACTAGCGGGAGTAACCAATGAGCAGTTCTTC. Translating it yields CAWIKLAGVTNEQFF.